The T cell receptor (beta chain) under discussion was sequenced for a study of T cell repertoires in cytomegalovirus infection. Concerning this clonotype itself: Its antigen is not known.

TCRdb re-derived calls from the reads in MiXCR, one entry per CDR3 protein. The data contain 450,000 to 600,000 distinct CDR3 sequences, 25% to 35% of them singletons. The receptor's source is a human donor in good health (CMV status not recorded). Some clones in this sample may be carry-over from other donors' samples. This specimen was cultured PBMCs, taken from culture after CMV antigen stimulation.

CDR3 region: CSARYNPRLAVYNEQFF. The CDR3 nucleotides read TGCAGTGCTAGATATAACCCGAGGCTAGCGGTCTACAATGAGCAGTTCTTC. The chain couples TRBV20-1 to TRBJ2-1, with 7 bases identical to TRBD2. From germline, CDR1 is DFQATT and CDR2 SNEGSKA (reference sequence). The length of the CDR3 is 17 residues. Germline trimming cut 2 bases from V and 3 bases from J; bases unmatched to any gene: 13.